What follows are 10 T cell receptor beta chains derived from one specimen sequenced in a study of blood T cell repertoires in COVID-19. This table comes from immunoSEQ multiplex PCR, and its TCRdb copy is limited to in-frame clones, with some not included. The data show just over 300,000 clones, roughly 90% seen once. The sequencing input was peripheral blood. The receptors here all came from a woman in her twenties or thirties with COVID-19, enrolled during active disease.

Here the CDR3 reads CASSLDYSRGREQYV. In DNA form, the CDR3 reads TGTGCCAGCAGCTTAGACTATAGCCGAGGTCGGGAGCAGTACGTC. V is TRBV7-2 and J is TRBJ2-7; unclear D gene. Per the germline V gene, CDR1 is SGHTA and CDR2 is FQGNSA. V dropped 1 base and J dropped 7 bases, with 17 bases sitting between them. The CDR3 is 15 residues long.

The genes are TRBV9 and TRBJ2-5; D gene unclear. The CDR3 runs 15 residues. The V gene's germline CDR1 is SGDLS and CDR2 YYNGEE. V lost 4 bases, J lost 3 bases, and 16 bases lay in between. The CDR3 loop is CASSPRGSEKETQYF. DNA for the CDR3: TGTGCCAGCAGCCCCCGTGGTTCGGAGAAAGAGACCCAGTACTTC.

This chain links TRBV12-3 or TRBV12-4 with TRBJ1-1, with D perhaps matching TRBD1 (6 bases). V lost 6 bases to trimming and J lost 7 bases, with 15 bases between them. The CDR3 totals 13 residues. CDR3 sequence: CASSLQSDSEAFF. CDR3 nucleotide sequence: TGTGCCAGCAGCCTGCAATCGGACAGTGAAGCTTTCTTT.

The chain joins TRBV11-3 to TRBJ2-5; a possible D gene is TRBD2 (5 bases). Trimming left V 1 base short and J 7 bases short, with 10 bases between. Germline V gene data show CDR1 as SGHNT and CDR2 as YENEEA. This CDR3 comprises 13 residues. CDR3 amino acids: CASSLVSRGTQYF. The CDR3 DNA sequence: TGTGCCAGCAGCTTAGTTAGCCGGGGGACCCAGTACTTC.

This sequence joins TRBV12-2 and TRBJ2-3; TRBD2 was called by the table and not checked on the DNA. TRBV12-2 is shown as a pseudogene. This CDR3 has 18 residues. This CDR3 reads CASRSERLAGVCTDTQYF. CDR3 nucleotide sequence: TGTGCAAGTCGCTCAGAAAGACTAGCGGGGGTGTGCACAGATACGCAGTATTTT.

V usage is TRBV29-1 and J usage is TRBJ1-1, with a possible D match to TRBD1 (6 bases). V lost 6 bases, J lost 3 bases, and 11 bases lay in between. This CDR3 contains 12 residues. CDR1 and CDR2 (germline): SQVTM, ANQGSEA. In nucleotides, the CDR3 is TGCAGCGTCACAGGGATAGACACTGAAGCTTTCTTT. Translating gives CSVTGIDTEAFF. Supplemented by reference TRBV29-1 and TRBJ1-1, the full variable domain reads SAVISQKPSRDICQRGTSLTIQCQVDSQVTMMFWYRQQPGQSLTLIATANQGSEATYESGFVIDKFPISRPNLTFSTLTVSNMSPEDSSIYLCSVTGIDTEAFFGQGTRLTVV.

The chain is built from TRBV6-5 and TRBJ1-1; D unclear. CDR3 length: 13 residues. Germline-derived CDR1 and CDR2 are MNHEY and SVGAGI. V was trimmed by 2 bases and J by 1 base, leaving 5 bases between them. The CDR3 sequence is CASSYQSNTEAFF. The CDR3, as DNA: TGTGCCAGCAGTTACCAGTCGAACACTGAAGCTTTCTTT.

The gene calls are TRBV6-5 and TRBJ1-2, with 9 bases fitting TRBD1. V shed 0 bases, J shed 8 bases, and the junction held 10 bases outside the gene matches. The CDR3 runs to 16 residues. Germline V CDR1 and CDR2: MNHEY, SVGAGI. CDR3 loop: CASSYSRTGAVSGYTF. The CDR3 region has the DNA TGTGCCAGCAGTTACTCGAGGACAGGGGCGGTATCGGGCTACACCTTC.

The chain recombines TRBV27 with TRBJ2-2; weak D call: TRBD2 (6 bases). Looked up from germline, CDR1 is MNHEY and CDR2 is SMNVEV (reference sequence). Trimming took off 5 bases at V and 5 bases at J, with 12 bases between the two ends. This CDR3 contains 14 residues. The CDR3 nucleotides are TGTGCCAGCAGTACCATACGGGGGACCGGGGAGCTGTTTTTT. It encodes CASSTIRGTGELFF.

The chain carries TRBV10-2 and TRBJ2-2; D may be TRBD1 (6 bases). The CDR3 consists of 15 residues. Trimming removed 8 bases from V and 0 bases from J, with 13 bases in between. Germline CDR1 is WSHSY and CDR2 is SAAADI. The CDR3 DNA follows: TGCGCCAGCGGGGGCGGCAAAGCGAACACCGGGGAGCTGTTTTTT. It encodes CASGGGKANTGELFF.